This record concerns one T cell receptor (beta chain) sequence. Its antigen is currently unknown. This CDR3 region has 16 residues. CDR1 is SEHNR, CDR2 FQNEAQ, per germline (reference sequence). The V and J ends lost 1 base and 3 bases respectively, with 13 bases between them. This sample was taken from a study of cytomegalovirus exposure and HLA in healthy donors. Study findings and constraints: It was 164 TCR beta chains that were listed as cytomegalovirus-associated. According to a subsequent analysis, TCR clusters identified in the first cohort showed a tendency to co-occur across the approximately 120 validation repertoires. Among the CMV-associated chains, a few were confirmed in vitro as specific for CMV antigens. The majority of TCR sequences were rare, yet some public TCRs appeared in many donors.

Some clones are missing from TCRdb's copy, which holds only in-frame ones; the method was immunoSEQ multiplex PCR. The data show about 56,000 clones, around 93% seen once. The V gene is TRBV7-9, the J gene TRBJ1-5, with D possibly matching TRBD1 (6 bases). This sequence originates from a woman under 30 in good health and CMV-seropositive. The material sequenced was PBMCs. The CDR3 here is CASSLGRTDSNQPQHF. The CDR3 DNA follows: TGTGCCAGCAGCTTAGGTCGGACAGACTCCAATCAGCCCCAGCATTTT.